This T cell receptor beta chain is from a study of vaccination and CD4 T cells after COVID-19 (dated 2022 in TCRdb). With respect to the entire study: Convalescent patients had a positive SARS-CoV-2 result on nasal swab PCR, and of these patients, 8 or 9 had mild disease and one had severe disease. In the convalescent cohort there were six males and four females, among whom were two Hispanic individuals, seven Caucasians, two Asians and one multiracial person. Two doses of either the Pfizer-BioNTech BNT162b2 vaccine (n=8) or the Moderna mRNA-1273 vaccine (n=2) were administered to participants. Post-COVID blood samples were collected from convalescent patients a median of around 100 days after diagnosis, with a range of roughly 30 to 161 days. Post-vaccine blood samples were taken a median of around 68 days after the second vaccine dose, with a range of roughly 13 to 250 days. For a few convalescent patients, samples were collected at an early post-vaccination timepoint (day 14) as well as at a late post-vaccination timepoint (days 161 to 241). The cultures were stimulated with overlapping spike peptide pools from SARS-CoV-2 and from the common cold coronaviruses HCoV-NL63, HCoV-OC43 and HCoV-229E. In control cultures, a CEFX viral epitope pool was used as positive control, an HIV-1 Nef peptide pool was used as negative control, or no peptide was added. In about 11 COVID-19 convalescent patients and a handful of infection-naive healthy vaccine recipients, the spike-specific CD4+ TCR repertoire before mRNA vaccination was compared with the repertoire after mRNA vaccination. Broader findings and caveats from the paper: In convalescent patients, a median roughly 87% of post-vaccine SARS-CoV-2-reactive clones were detected only after vaccination, suggesting vaccine-specific priming. Only a relatively small number of convalescent patients were included in the study, and early timepoints following natural infection were not analyzed. The median count of SARS-CoV-2-reactive clonotypes went up from 21 after infection to 30 to 40 after vaccination, although the change was not significant. Nearly all vaccine-specific clones in convalescent patients (304 of 307) were mono-reactive for SARS-CoV-2 spike rather than cross-reactive with common cold coronaviruses.

The sample's time point label is to be understood as: late sampling 161 to 241 days after vaccination in three convalescent patients. The treatment or condition label on this specimen signifies: approximately nine-day PBMC culture with coronavirus spike peptide pools or control peptides (ViraFEST assay). The study used the ViraFEST assay, which expanded antigen-specific T cells with peptide pools and then identified expanded clonotypes by TCR sequencing. Positive SARS-CoV-2 PCR tests in the convalescent patients dated from March to December 2020, before Alpha, Beta and Delta variants emerged in the United States. Each well held millions of PBMCs cultured with around 10 ug/ml peptide pools in IMDM containing approximately 5% human AB serum and 7.5 to 10 IU/ml IL-2. On days 3 and 7, half of the culture medium was replaced with fresh IL-2-containing medium. After 10 to 11 days of culture, CD4+ T cells were isolated by negative selection with the EasySep CD4+ T cell isolation kit. Ficoll-Paque Plus gradient centrifugation was used to isolate PBMCs from whole blood, and the isolated PBMCs were then either used fresh or cryopreserved at -140C. Each culture condition was generally run in triplicate wells.

The receptor library was made with PCR. DNA from cultured CD4+ T cells underwent TCR sequencing with the Oncomine TCR Beta short-read assay at the Johns Hopkins FTIC core. Genomic DNA was extracted from the cultured CD4+ T cells with the QIAamp micro DNA kit. The Oncomine TCR Beta libraries from cultured CD4+ T cells were pooled using unique dual indexes and then sequenced on an Illumina iSeq 100. Per the original workflow: Non-productive sequences were removed, and CDR3s that did not start with C, did not end with F or W, or were shorter than 7 amino acids were discarded. Antigen-specific clonotypes were identified using the MANAFEST web application through comparison of peptide-stimulated wells with reference and other culture wells. Positive clones required FDR below 0.05, an odds ratio above 5, and productive frequency above 0.1% in at least two of three replicate wells. Cross-reactive clonotypes were defined as significantly expanded in both SARS-CoV-2 spike wells and at least one common cold coronavirus spike condition. CDR3 homology was assessed with Levenshtein distances (stringdist) and unrooted phylogenetic trees (ape) in R version 3.6.1. Starting from the raw public reads, TCRdb applied fastp trimming at Q25, assembled clones with MiXCR and retained in-frame beta chains. Every CDR3 protein is listed once, alongside the most common genes and DNA of its rows. TCRdb, not the authors, supplied the V and J calls. This sample gives more than 20,000 distinct CDR3 sequences in total; about 46% of them show up just once. The ten most abundant clones make up approximately 13% of the sample.

The junction shows trimming of 11 bases on V and 7 bases on J, plus 23 bases between the germline ends. The CDR1 and CDR2 encoded by the germline V gene (reference sequence) are LNHDA and SQIVND. From the cysteine up to the phenylalanine, the CDR3 has a length of 14 residues. The kept DNA is CDR3 alone, 42 bases in frame from the first base. Worth noting for this clonotype: Its specific antigen is unknown. The record has no base qualities; no much larger clone is one base away.

This specimen consisted of CD4+ T cells from blood, cultured in vitro, obtained about 7 months after SARS-CoV-2 vaccination. Here the chain combines TRBV19 and TRBJ1-1, and perhaps TRBD1 as D gene, on 5 matching bases. This TCR was recovered from a human donor who had recovered from COVID-19. The CDR3 amino acid sequence is: CAPGGGGGAGEAFF. In nucleotide form, the sequence is TGTGCCCCCGGAGGTGGGGGAGGGGCGGGTGAAGCTTTCTTT.